Following are 28 T cell receptor beta chains from one sample sequenced in a study of human T cells and chemical hapten exposure (dated by TCRdb to the early 2020s). The label giving this sample's time point can be read as: pre-sensitization, week 0. Explained via the paper, the treatment or condition label denotes: therapeutic diphenylcyclopropenone sensitization with weekly scalp DPC. Library prep was done by RACE. The sequencer listed for this sample is NextSeq 500. TCRdb reworked the public reads: Q25 trimming with fastp, MiXCR clone assembly, productive beta chains retained. Each entry merges the rows of one CDR3 protein and shows their most common DNA and genes. For this sample the table gives roughly 64,000 distinct CDR3 sequences, of which around 11% were detected only once. 3% to 4.5% of the sample rests with the top ten. Material: whole blood, obtained in connection with sensitization to the hapten diphenylcyclopropenone (DPC). Receptor source: a woman in her thirties or forties with alopecia areata. Some clones in this sample may be carry-over from other donors' samples.

The J gene is TRBJ2-7, the V gene TRBV3-1, with D maybe TRBD2 (5 bases). Trimming removed 2 bases from V and 7 bases from J, with 9 bases in between. The CDR3 runs 12 residues. CDR1 is LGHDT, CDR2 YNNKEL, per germline (reference sequence). The CDR3 protein is CASSQMSGEQYF. The CDR3 coding sequence is TGTGCCAGCAGCCAAATGTCGGGAGAGCAGTACTTC.

J is TRBJ1-1 and V is TRBV7-2; no firm D call. Germline V CDR1 and CDR2: SGHTA, FQGNSA. The ends were cut back, 2 bases at V and 10 bases at J, with 8 bases in the middle. The CDR3 is made up of 11 amino acids. This CDR3 reads CASSLKVRAFF. CDR3 DNA: TGTGCCAGCAGCTTAAAGGTTCGAGCTTTCTTT.

The V gene is TRBV10-3, the J gene TRBJ2-3; weak D call: TRBD2 (5 bases). Germline V gene sequence: CDR1 ENHRY, CDR2 SYGVKD. V lost 6 bases to trimming and J lost 4 bases, with 17 bases between them. CDR3 size: 15 residues. CDR3 coding DNA: TGTGCCATCAGATCGGACTCCCTGACACCAGATACGCAGTATTTT. Translated: CAIRSDSLTPDTQYF.

There are a few counts of this clonotype. This rearrangement joins TRBV7-9 to TRBJ1-2; D gene uncertain. Germline CDR1 and CDR2: SEHNR and FQNEAQ (reference sequence). This CDR3 comprises 14 residues. The germline V and J ends were trimmed by 1 base and 3 bases, with 9 bases remaining between them. The CDR3, as DNA: TGTGCCAGCAGCTTAGGGACCTTTGACTATGGCTACACCTTC. Amino acid sequence: CASSLGTFDYGYTF.

This clonotype was counted between two and nine times. The genes are TRBV12-3 or TRBV12-4 and TRBJ2-2; 9 nucleotides line up with TRBD2. This CDR3 has 15 amino acids. Trimming took 5 bases from V and 6 from J; bases not matched to a gene: 7. CDR3 nucleotides: TGTGCCAGCAGTGGGCTAGCGGGGTTGTCCGGGGAGCTGTTTTTT. Its protein is CASSGLAGLSGELFF.

Notes on this clonotype: This may stem from a read error, because a much larger clone lies one nucleotide away. The chain joins TRBV5-1 to TRBJ1-1; tentatively, D is TRBD1 (5 bases). The CDR3 consists of 14 residues. Per the germline V gene, CDR1 is SGHRS and CDR2 is YFSETQ. CDR3 loop: CTSSQGSMNTEAFF. The CDR3 bases are TGCACCAGCAGCCAGGGTTCCATGAACACTGAAGCTTTCTTT.

The chain recombines TRBV7-2 with TRBJ2-4, with D tentatively TRBD1 (7 bases). V was pared by 5 bases and J by 11 bases, with 19 bases between. Per the germline V gene, CDR1 is SGHTA and CDR2 is FQGNSA. The CDR3 is 14 residues long. The CDR3 loop reads CASSPYQGGGVQYF. As DNA, the CDR3 is TGTGCCAGCAGCCCCTACCAGGGGGGTGGGGTTCAGTACTTC.

This clonotype was seen at least ten times. The chain joins TRBV7-9 to TRBJ2-1, with D perhaps matching TRBD1 (5 bases). Germline V gene data show CDR1 as SEHNR and CDR2 as FQNEAQ (reference sequence). The CDR3 runs to 15 residues. V lost 5 bases to trimming and J lost 4 bases, with 15 bases between them. The CDR3 DNA follows: TGTGCCAGCAGCAACGAAGGCCAGGGTTACAATGAGCAGTTCTTC. This sequence encodes CASSNEGQGYNEQFF.

This clonotype was detected only a few times. This chain uses TRBV7-9 with TRBJ2-7; tentatively, D is TRBD2 (5 bases). This CDR3 is built from 16 residues. The germline V and J ends were trimmed by 5 bases and 5 bases, with 22 bases remaining between them. Germline loops: CDR1 SEHNR, CDR2 FQNEAQ (reference sequence). Here the CDR3 DNA reads TGTGCCAGCAGCCCTCCTAAAACAACCCCCGGGGACGAGCAGTACTTC. Its protein product is CASSPPKTTPGDEQYF.

There are a few counts of this clonotype. The V gene is TRBV7-8, the J gene TRBJ2-7, with D possibly being TRBD1 (6 bases). CDR1 SGHVS and CDR2 FQNEAQ come from the germline V gene. V shed 5 bases and J shed 3 bases, with 14 bases lying between them. The CDR3 is 14 residues long. The CDR3 coding sequence is TGTGCCAGCAGCCAGGGGCAAATGTACTACGAGCAGTACTTC. It yields the protein CASSQGQMYYEQYF.

Ten or more counts support this clonotype. V and J are TRBV18 and TRBJ2-1; D gene ambiguous. CDR1 KGHSH and CDR2 LQKENI come from the germline V gene. Trimming took off 3 bases at V and 2 bases at J, with 11 bases between the two ends. The length of the CDR3 is 15 residues. The CDR3 DNA sequence: TGTGCCAGCTCACCGAACAGAGAAGCCTACAATGAGCAGTTCTTC. This gives the protein CASSPNREAYNEQFF.

The gene calls are TRBV7-2 and TRBJ2-5; D might be TRBD2 (6 bases). V was trimmed by 5 bases and J by 1 base, leaving 11 bases between them. The V gene's germline CDR1 is SGHTA and CDR2 FQGNSA. The CDR3 spans 14 residues. This chain's CDR3 is CASSRGLPQETQYF. CDR3 nucleotides: TGTGCCAGCAGCCGCGGACTACCCCAAGAGACCCAGTACTTC.

The chain recombines TRBV11-3 with TRBJ2-5; weak D call: TRBD2 (6 bases). The V gene's germline CDR1 is SGHNT and CDR2 YENEEA. The CDR3 contains 15 residues. Trimming stripped 5 bases from V and 2 bases from J, with 15 bases between. The CDR3 DNA follows: TGTGCCAGCAGCGGGCGGACTGGGGGGCAAGAGACCCAGTACTTC. Amino acid sequence: CASSGRTGGQETQYF.

This sequence joins TRBV11-2 and TRBJ1-6; D not resolved. Trimming took 0 bases from V and 9 from J, leaving 12 bases between them. This CDR3 is 15 amino acids long. Germline V gene sequence: CDR1 SGHAT, CDR2 FQNNGV. Written as DNA, the CDR3 is TGTGCCAGCAGCTTAGAATCCAGCCGCGGTTCACCCCTCCACTTT. The encoded protein is CASSLESSRGSPLHF.

This clonotype was seen many times. V is TRBV2 and J is TRBJ2-2; no definite D call. V lost 8 bases and J 7 bases, leaving 5 bases between the germline ends. The CDR3 extends over 10 amino acids. Germline CDR1 SNHLY, CDR2 FYNNEI. DNA of the CDR3: TGTGCCAGCCGCGGCGGGGAGCTGTTTTTT. Amino acids: CASRGGELFF.

This chain connects TRBV29-1 to TRBJ1-2; D is undetermined. This CDR3 spans 13 amino acids. Trimming shortened V by 6 bases and J by 4 bases, and 15 bases separated the two germline ends. Looked up from germline, CDR1 is SQVTM and CDR2 is ANQGSEA. CDR3 coding DNA: TGCAGCGTCGTCCGGGCCTCCTCCTATGGCTACACCTTC. It yields the protein CSVVRASSYGYTF.

This clonotype showed up many times. The chain has TRBV7-2 and TRBJ2-1; D not resolved. Trimming cost V 4 bases and J 0 bases, with 10 bases left between them. The germline CDR1 and CDR2 sequences are SGHTA and FQGNSA. The CDR3 is made up of 15 amino acids. CDR3 bases: TGTGCCAGCAGCTCACAACGGAGCTCCTACAATGAGCAGTTCTTC. This gives the protein CASSSQRSSYNEQFF.

This clonotype was detected many times. For the CDR3, the DNA is TGTGCCAGCAGTTTTGGGGGCTGGGGCTACACCTTC. This sequence encodes CASSFGGWGYTF. This chain joins TRBV28 and TRBJ1-2; possibly TRBD1 for D (6 bases). CDR1 is MDHEN, CDR2 SYDVKM, per germline. The ends were cut back, 3 bases at V and 8 bases at J, with 10 bases in the middle. The CDR3 consists of 12 residues.

About this clonotype: At one of its ends the junction is not consistent with the germline gene, which may arise from a read error. This chain joins TRBV7-9 and TRBJ2-7; tentatively, D is TRBD2 (6 bases). The CDR3 sequence is 13 residues long. Germline loops: CDR1 SEHNR, CDR2 FQNEAQ (reference sequence). CDR3 loop: CASLPGGFGPPSF. The CDR3 DNA reads as TGTGCCAGCCTCCCCGGGGGTTTTGGACCCCCATCGTTC.

This chain uses TRBV14 with TRBJ2-3; 7 bases map to TRBD1. Germline V lookup: CDR1 SGHDN, CDR2 FVKESK. V shed 0 bases, J shed 6 bases, and the junction held 3 bases outside the gene matches. CDR3 size: 14 residues. This CDR3 is CASSQELGGDTQYF. DNA for the CDR3: TGTGCCAGCAGCCAAGAGCTAGGGGGCGATACGCAGTATTTT.

This clonotype has at least ten counts. This chain joins TRBV9 and TRBJ2-2, with D possibly being TRBD2 (5 bases). The CDR3 contains 13 residues. Trimming cost V 7 bases and J 2 bases, with 9 bases left between them. The germline V gene has CDR1 SGDLS and CDR2 YYNGEE. CDR3 protein: CASSLANTGELFF. The CDR3, as DNA: TGTGCCAGCTCCCTAGCAAACACCGGGGAGCTGTTTTTT.

This clonotype was observed a few times. This chain connects TRBV6-2 or TRBV6-3 to TRBJ1-2; 11 positions agree with TRBD1. V gave up 1 base and J gave up 4 bases; unmatched junction bases: 8. Germline values: CDR1 MNHEY, CDR2 SVGEGT. CDR3 length: 17 amino acids. CDR3 bases: TGTGCCAGCAGTTACTTTGGACAGGGGGCGCCTCCCTATGGCTACACCTTC. As protein: CASSYFGQGAPPYGYTF.

This clonotype was seen at least ten times. This chain uses TRBV6-4 with TRBJ2-1, with 9 nucleotides matching TRBD1. The CDR3 is 15 amino acids. The ends lost 5 bases at V and 2 bases at J; junction bases unmatched: 4. CDR1 and CDR2 from the germline V gene are MRHNA and SNTAGT. The CDR3, as DNA: TGTGCCAGCAGTAAGGGGACAGGGCCCTACAATGAGCAGTTCTTC. It specifies CASSKGTGPYNEQFF.

J is TRBJ2-3 and V is TRBV28; TRBD2 matches at 7 bases. Germline assignment: CDR1 MDHEN and CDR2 SYDVKM. With 2 bases clipped from V and 0 bases from J, the junction kept 8 bases outside the gene matches. This CDR3 comprises 17 residues. CDR3: CASSLPPSGTSTDTQYF. For the CDR3, the DNA is TGTGCCAGCAGTTTACCTCCCAGCGGGACGAGCACAGATACGCAGTATTTT. The complete variable domain, with remaining parts taken from reference TRBV28 and TRBJ2-3, reads DVKVTQSSRYLVKRTGEKVFLECVQDMDHENMFWYRQDPGLGLRLIYFSYDVKMKEKGDIPEGYSVSREKKERFSLILESASTNQTSMYLCASSLPPSGTSTDTQYFGPGTRLTVL.

At least ten counts were recorded for this clonotype. The gene calls are TRBV6-6 and TRBJ1-1, with D uncertain. The CDR3 is made up of 14 amino acids. The ends were cut back, 0 bases at V and 1 base at J, with 6 bases in the middle. CDR1 is MNHNY and CDR2 is SVGAGI in the germline V gene (reference sequence). The CDR3 DNA follows: TGTGCCAGCAGTTACTCGCCGCAGAACACTGAAGCTTTCTTT. The encoded protein is CASSYSPQNTEAFF.

This clonotype was counted a few times. V and J are TRBV7-8 and TRBJ1-5; TRBD1 matches at 7 bases. With V trimmed by 3 bases and J by 1 base, 24 bases remained unmatched. Germline V gene sequence: CDR1 SGHVS, CDR2 FQNEAQ. The CDR3 has 22 amino acids. CDR3 sequence (DNA): TGTGCCAGCAGCTTGCGAGTATCTTTTGACAGGGCCGTATTTGACAGCAATCAGCCCCAGCATTTT. This codes for CASSLRVSFDRAVFDSNQPQHF.

Only a few counts were recorded for this clonotype. The V gene is TRBV12-3 or TRBV12-4, the J gene TRBJ2-7, with D tentatively TRBD2 (6 bases). The CDR3 length is 12 residues. The V end lost 5 bases, the J end lost 6 bases, and 11 bases lay between the germline ends. As DNA, the CDR3 is TGTGCCAGCAGTCCTCGGAGGGGCGAGCAGTACTTC. Its protein is CASSPRRGEQYF.

This clonotype was detected ten times or more. The rearrangement joins TRBV7-6 to TRBJ2-1, with 8 nucleotides matching TRBD2. The germline CDR1 and CDR2 sequences are SGHVS and FNYEAQ. CDR3 length: 15 amino acids. V lost 5 bases, J lost 4 bases, and 7 bases stayed unmatched. CDR3 sequence reads: CASSPRGGNYNEQFF. The CDR3 nucleotides are TGTGCCAGCAGCCCACGCGGGGGGAATTACAATGAGCAGTTCTTC.